The present T cell receptor (beta chain) was sequenced within a study of cytomegalovirus exposure and HLA in healthy donors. As for the study in general: Membership in the Caucasian-associated ancestry cluster was found for 75% to 90% of 350 to 450 genotyped donors. Study results and limitations: A later analysis reportedly identified an Asian-associated ancestry cluster as carrying fewer N-insertions than the approximately 710-donor mean. One cluster of highly shared sequence variants probably arose as a sequencing artifact.

This PCR relied on a set of 60 Vbeta primers and 13 Jbeta primers. The repertoire was sequenced with immunoSEQ multiplex PCR; TCRdb's copy has only in-frame clones and lacks some. Here the sample spans some 150,000 clones, about 72% being singletons. Of note for this clone: Its specificity is not known.

Germline-derived CDR1 and CDR2 are MNHEY and SVGAGI. There are 14 residues in the CDR3. Trimming stripped 2 bases from V and 3 bases from J, with 11 bases between. The TCR sequence derives from a man in his 60s in good health and CMV-seronegative. The chain carries TRBV6-5 and TRBJ2-7, with D tentatively TRBD1 (6 bases). The specimen sequenced was PBMCs. CDR3 residues: CASSYAQGVYEQYF. The CDR3 DNA sequence: TGTGCCAGCAGTTACGCACAGGGCGTCTACGAGCAGTACTTC.